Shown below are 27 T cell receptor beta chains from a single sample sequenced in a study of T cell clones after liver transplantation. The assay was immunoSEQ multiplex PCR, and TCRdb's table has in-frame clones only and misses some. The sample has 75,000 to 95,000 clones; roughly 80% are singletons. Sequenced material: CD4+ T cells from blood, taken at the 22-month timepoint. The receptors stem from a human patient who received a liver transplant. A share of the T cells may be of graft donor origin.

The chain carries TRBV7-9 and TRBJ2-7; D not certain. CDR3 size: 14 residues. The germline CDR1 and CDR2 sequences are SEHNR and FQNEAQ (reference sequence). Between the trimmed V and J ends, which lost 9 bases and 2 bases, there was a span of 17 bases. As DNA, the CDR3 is TGTGCCAGTACCCTAGAGCCGAATCCCTACGAGCAGTACTTC. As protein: CASTLEPNPYEQYF.

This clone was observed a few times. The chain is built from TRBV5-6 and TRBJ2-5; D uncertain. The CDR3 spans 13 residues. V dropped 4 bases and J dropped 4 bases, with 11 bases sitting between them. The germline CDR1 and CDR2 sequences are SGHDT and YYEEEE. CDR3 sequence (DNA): TGTGCCAGCAGCCGCAGGCTTGGAGAGACCCAGTACTTC. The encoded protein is CASSRRLGETQYF.

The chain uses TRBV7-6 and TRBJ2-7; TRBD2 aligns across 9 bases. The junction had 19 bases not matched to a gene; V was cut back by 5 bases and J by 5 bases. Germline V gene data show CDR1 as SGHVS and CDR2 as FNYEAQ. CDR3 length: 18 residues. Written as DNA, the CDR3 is TGTGCCAGCAGCCGATACGACATTCTTAGCGGGAGTACCCACGAGCAGTACTTC. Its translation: CASSRYDILSGSTHEQYF.

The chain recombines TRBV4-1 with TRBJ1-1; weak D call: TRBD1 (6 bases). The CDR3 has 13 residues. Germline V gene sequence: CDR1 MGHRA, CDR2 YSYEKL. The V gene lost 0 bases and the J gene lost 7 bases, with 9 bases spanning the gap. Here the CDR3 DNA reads TGCGCCAGCAGCCAAGAAAGGGACATTGAAGCTTTCTTT. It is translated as CASSQERDIEAFF.

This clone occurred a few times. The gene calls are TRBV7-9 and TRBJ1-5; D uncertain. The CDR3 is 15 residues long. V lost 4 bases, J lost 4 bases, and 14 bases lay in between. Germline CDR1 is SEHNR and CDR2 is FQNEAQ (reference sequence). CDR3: CASSSGRISNQPQHF. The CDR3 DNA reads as TGTGCCAGCAGCTCTGGACGGATTAGTAATCAGCCCCAGCATTTT. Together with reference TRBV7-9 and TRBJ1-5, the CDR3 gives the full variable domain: DTGVSQNPRHKITKRGQNVTFRCDPISEHNRLYWYRQTLGQGPEFLTYFQNEAQLEKSRLLSDRFSAERPKGSFSTLEIQRTEQGDSAMYLCASSSGRISNQPQHFGDGTRLSIL.

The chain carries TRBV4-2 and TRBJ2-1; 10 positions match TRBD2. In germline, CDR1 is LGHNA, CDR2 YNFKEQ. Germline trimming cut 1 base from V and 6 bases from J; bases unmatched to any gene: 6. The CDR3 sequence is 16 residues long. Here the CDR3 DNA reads TGTGCCAGCAGCCAAGTGACGGGACTAGCGAGCAATGAGCAGTTCTTC. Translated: CASSQVTGLASNEQFF.

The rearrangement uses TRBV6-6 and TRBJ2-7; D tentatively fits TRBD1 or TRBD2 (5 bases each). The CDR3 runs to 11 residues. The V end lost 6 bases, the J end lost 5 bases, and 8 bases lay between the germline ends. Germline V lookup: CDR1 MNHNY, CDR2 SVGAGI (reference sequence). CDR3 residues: CASRMGDEQYF. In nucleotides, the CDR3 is TGTGCCAGCAGGATGGGGGACGAGCAGTACTTC.

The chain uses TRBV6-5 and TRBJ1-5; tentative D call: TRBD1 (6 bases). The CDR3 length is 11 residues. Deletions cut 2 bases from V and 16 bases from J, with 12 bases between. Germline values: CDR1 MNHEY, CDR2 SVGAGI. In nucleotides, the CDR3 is TGTGCCAGCAGTTACCAGGGGAGTGTTCATTTT. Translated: CASSYQGSVHF.

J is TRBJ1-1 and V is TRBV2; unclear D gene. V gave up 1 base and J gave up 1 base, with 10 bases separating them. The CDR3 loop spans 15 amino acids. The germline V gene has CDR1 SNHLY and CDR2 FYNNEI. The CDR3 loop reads CASSEGWPRNTEAFF. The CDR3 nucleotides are TGTGCCAGCAGTGAAGGGTGGCCGAGGAACACTGAAGCTTTCTTT. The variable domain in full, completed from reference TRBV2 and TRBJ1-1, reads EPEVTQTPSHQVTQMGQEVILRCVPISNHLYFYWYRQILGQKVEFLVSFYNNEISEKSEIFDDQFSVERPDGSNFTLKIRSTKLEDSAMYFCASSEGWPRNTEAFFGQGTRLTVV.

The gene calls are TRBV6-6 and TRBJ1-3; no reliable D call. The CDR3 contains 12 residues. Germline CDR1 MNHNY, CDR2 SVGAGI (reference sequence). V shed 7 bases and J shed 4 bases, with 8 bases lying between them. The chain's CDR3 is CASKGGGNTIYF. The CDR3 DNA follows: TGTGCCAGCAAGGGCGGCGGAAACACCATATATTTT.

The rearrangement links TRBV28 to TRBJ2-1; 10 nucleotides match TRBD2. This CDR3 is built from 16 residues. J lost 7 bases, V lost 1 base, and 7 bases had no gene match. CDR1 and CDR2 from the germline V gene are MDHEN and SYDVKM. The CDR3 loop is CASSLLSGRALNEQFF. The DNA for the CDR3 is TGTGCCAGCAGTTTATTAAGCGGGAGGGCCCTTAATGAGCAGTTCTTC.

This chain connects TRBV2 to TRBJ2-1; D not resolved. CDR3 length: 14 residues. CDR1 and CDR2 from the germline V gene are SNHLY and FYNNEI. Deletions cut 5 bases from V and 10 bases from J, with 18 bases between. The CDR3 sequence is CASSILSGSGEQFF. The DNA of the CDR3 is TGTGCCAGCAGTATACTTTCAGGATCGGGCGAGCAGTTCTTC.

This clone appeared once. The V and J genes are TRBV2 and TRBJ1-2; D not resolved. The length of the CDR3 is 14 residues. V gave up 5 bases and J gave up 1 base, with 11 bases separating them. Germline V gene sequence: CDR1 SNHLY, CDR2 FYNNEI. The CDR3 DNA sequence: TGTGCCAGCAGTCCGACGGGCCGTAACTATGGCTACACCTTC. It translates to CASSPTGRNYGYTF.

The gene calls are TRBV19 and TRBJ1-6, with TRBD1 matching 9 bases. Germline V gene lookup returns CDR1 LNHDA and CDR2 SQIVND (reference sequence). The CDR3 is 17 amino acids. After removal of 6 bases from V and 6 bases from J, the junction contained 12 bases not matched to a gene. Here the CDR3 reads CASSLLHRGQGNSPLHF. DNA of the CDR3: TGTGCCAGTAGCCTCCTTCACAGGGGACAGGGTAATTCACCCCTCCACTTT.

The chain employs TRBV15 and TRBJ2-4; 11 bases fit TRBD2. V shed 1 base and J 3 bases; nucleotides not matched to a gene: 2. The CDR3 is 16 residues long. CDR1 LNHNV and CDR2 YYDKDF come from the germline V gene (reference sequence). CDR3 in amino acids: CATSRGLAGLKNIQYF. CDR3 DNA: TGTGCCACCAGCAGAGGACTAGCGGGGCTCAAAAACATTCAGTACTTC.

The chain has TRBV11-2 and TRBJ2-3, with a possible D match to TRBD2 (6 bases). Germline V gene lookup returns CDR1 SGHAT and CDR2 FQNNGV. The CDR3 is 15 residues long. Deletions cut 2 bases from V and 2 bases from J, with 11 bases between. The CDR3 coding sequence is TGTGCCAGCAGCTTATTCGCGGGATCCACAGATACGCAGTATTTT. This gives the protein CASSLFAGSTDTQYF.

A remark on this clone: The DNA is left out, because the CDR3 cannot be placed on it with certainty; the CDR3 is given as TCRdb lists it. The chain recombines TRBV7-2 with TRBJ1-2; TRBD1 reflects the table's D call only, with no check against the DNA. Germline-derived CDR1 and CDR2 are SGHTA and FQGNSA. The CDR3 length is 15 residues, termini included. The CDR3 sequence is CASSSLPTSTSGYTF.

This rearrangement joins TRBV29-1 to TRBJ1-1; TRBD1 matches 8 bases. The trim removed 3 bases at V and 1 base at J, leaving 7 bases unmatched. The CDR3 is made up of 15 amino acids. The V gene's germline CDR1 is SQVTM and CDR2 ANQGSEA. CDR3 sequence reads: CSVDRGRRGNTEAFF. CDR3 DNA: TGCAGCGTTGACAGGGGGCGGAGGGGGAACACTGAAGCTTTCTTT.

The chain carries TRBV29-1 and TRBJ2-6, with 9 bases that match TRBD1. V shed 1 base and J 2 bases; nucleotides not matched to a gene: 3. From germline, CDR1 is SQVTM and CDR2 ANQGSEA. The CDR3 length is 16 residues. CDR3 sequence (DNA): TGCAGCGTTGAAGGGACAGGGGTACCTGGGGCCAACGTCCTGACTTTC. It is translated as CSVEGTGVPGANVLTF. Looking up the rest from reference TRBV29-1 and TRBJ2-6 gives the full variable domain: SAVISQKPSRDICQRGTSLTIQCQVDSQVTMMFWYRQQPGQSLTLIATANQGSEATYESGFVIDKFPISRPNLTFSTLTVSNMSPEDSSIYLCSVEGTGVPGANVLTFGAGSRLTVL.

The CDR3 region is CASSPRHANQPQHF. In DNA form, the CDR3 reads TGTGCCAGCAGTCCGAGACACGCCAATCAGCCCCAGCATTTT. The V and J genes are TRBV28 and TRBJ1-5; D ambiguous. This CDR3 has 14 residues. Trimming took 5 bases from V and 3 from J, leaving 11 bases between them. Germline CDR1 and CDR2: MDHEN and SYDVKM. Combining the CDR3 with reference TRBV28 and TRBJ1-5 gives the whole variable domain DVKVTQSSRYLVKRTGEKVFLECVQDMDHENMFWYRQDPGLGLRLIYFSYDVKMKEKGDIPEGYSVSREKKERFSLILESASTNQTSMYLCASSPRHANQPQHFGDGTRLSIL.

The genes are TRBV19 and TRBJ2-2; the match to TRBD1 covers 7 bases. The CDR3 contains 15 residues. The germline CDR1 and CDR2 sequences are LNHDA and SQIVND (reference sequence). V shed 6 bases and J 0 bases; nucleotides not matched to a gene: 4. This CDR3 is CASRPGQTNTGELFF. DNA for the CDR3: TGTGCCAGTAGACCGGGACAGACGAACACCGGGGAGCTGTTTTTT.

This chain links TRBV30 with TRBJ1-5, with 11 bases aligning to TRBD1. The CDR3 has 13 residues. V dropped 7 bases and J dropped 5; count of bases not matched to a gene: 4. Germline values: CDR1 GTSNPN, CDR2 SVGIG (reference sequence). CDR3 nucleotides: TGTGCCTTGGACAGGGGGCTTGATCAGCCCCAGCATTTT. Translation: CALDRGLDQPQHF.

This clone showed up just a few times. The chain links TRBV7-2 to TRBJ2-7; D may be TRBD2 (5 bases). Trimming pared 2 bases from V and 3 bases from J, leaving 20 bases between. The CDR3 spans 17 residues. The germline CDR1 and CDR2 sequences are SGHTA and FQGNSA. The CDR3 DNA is TGTGCCAGCAGCTTATCGGGCGGGTCCCCCTTGAACTACGAGCAGTACTTC. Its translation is CASSLSGGSPLNYEQYF.

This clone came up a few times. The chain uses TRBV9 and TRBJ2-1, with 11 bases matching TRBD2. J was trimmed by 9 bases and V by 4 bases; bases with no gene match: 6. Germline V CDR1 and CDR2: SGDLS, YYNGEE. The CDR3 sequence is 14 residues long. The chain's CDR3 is CASSFSGGASEQFF. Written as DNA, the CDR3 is TGTGCCAGCAGCTTTAGCGGGGGGGCCTCTGAGCAGTTCTTC.

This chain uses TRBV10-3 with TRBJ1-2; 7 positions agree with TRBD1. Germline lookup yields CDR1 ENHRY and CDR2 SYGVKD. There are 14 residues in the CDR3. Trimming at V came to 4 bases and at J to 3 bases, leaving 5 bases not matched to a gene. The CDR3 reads CAISVGGWDYGYTF. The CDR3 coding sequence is TGTGCCATCAGTGTAGGGGGCTGGGACTATGGCTACACCTTC.

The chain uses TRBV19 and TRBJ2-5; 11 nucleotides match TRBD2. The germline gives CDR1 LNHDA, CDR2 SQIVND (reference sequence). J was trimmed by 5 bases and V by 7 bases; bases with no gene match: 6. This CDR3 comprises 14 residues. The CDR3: CASTTASGGETQYF. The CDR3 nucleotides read TGTGCCAGTACTACGGCTAGCGGGGGGGAGACCCAGTACTTC.

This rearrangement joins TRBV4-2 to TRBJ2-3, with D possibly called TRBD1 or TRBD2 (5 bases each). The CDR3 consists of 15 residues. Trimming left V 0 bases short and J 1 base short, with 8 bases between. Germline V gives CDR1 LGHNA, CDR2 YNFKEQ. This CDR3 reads CASSQDQGGTDTQYF. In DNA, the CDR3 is TGTGCCAGCAGCCAAGACCAGGGAGGCACAGATACGCAGTATTTT.